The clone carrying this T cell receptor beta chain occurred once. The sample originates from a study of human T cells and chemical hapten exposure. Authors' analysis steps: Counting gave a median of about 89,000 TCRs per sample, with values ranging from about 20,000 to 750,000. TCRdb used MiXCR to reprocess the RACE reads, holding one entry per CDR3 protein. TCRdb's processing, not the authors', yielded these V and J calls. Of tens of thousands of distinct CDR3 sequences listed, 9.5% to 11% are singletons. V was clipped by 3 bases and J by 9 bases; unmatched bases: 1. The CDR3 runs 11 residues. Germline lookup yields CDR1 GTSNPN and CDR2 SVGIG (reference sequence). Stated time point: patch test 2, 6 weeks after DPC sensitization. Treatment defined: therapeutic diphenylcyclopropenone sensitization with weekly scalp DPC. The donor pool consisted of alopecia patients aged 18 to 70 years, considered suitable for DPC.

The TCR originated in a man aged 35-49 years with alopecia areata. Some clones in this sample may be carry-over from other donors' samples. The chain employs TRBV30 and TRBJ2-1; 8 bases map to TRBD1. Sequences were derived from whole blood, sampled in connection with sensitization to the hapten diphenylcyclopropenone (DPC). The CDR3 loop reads CAWRQGGEQFF. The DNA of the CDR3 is TGTGCCTGGAGACAGGGGGGTGAGCAGTTCTTC.